This TCR beta chain was obtained from a study of control samples from healthy donors and cancer patients (dated by TCRdb to about 2020). Library prep was done by the immunoSEQ multiplex PCR assay. TCRdb carries this immuneACCESS record with in-frame sequences only. Its versions omit some clonotypes, under half of them owing to an unresolved V gene in the studies checked, with the rest unexplained. Across this sample there are around 68,000 clones, with around four fifths seen only once. Clones ranked in the top ten supply about 15% of the sample. A note on this clone: There is no known antigen for this receptor. Per-base qualities were not stored, and no clone one base away is much larger.

The CDR3 measures 12 amino acids from cysteine to phenylalanine. The kept DNA is CDR3 alone, 36 bases in frame from the first base. CDR1 and CDR2, looked up from the germline V gene, are SGHTA and FQGNSA. V drops 2 bases and J drops 5 bases, leaving 6 bases in between. Sequenced: blood. The origin of this receptor is a middle-aged man in good health. The chain links TRBV7-2 with TRBJ1-2, with TRBD1 perhaps the D gene, on 6 matching bases. This receptor carries the CDR3 CASSLQGYGYTF. The nucleotide sequence is TGTGCCAGCAGCTTACAGGGGTATGGCTACACCTTC.